The rows below give T cell receptor beta chains drawn from one sample of a study of CXCR3-negative and CXCR3-positive naive CD8 T cells. With the 5' RACE reads reprocessed, TCRdb shows one record per CDR3 protein and no DNA. This sample contains 150,000 to 180,000 distinct CDR3 sequences. Sequencing was done on a sample of naive CXCR3+ CD8+ T cells from blood. These receptors originate from a human donor in good health. Some clones in this sample may be carry-over from other donors' samples. Both conserved end residues are part of each CDR3. Each record gives: CDR3 length, V gene, J gene, CDR3 protein.

len: 15; v_gene: TRBV30; j_gene: TRBJ1-1; CDR3aa: CAWRDRSSIGTEAFF
len: 14; v_gene: TRBV9; j_gene: TRBJ2-7; CDR3aa: CASSDTSGTAEQYF
len: 16; v_gene: TRBV4-2; j_gene: TRBJ2-1; CDR3aa: CASSQVQIGSYNEQFF
len: 18; v_gene: TRBV7-2; j_gene: TRBJ2-7; CDR3aa: CASSFARPATGILYEQYF
len: 15; v_gene: TRBV20-1; j_gene: TRBJ2-7; CDR3aa: CSARESEGGPYEQYF
len: 15; v_gene: TRBV7-9; j_gene: TRBJ2-5; CDR3aa: CASSGWDRGQETQYF
len: 17; v_gene: TRBV5-1; j_gene: TRBJ1-6; CDR3aa: CASSLSQGIGDRSPLHF
len: 16; v_gene: TRBV3-1; j_gene: TRBJ1-1; CDR3aa: CASPSCLGQMNTEAFF
len: 13; v_gene: TRBV28; j_gene: TRBJ2-7; CDR3aa: CASSMDRGDEQYF
len: 14; v_gene: TRBV7-9; j_gene: TRBJ2-5; CDR3aa: CASSEDLTQETQYF
len: 14; v_gene: TRBV7-2; j_gene: TRBJ2-1; CDR3aa: CASNPGTPYNEQFF